These T cell receptor beta chains were read from a single sample in a study of T cells in Graves' hyperthyroidism and ophthalmopathy. Each CDR3 protein gets one entry after TCRdb re-called the multiplex PCR reads with MiXCR. In the table there are approximately 520,000 distinct CDR3 sequences, less than 25% of which are singletons. Sequencing used blood. The receptors originated from a woman aged 25-40 years with Graves' ophthalmopathy. Each CDR3 is given with its conserved first and last residue. D genes are given only for firm matches. Some rows mark clone size as missing; the rest say once, few, many or name a class of expanded clone.

TRBJ2-5 | TRBV6-5 | TRBD1 | 14 | many | CASSYGTGLETQYF | TGTGCCAGCAGTTACGGGACAGGCCTGGAGACCCAGTACTTC
TRBJ2-7 | TRBV19 | NA | 15 | NA | CASSANDRISYEQYF | TGTGCCAGTAGTGCTAACGACAGGATCTCCTACGAGCAGTACTTC
TRBJ1-5 | TRBV10-1 | NA | 14 | many | CASSESYRNQPQHF | TGCGCCAGCAGTGAGTCGTACAGAAATCAGCCCCAGCATTTT
TRBJ2-5 | TRBV9 | NA | 11 | many | CASSDQETQYF | TGTGCCAGCAGCGACCAAGAGACCCAGTACTTC
TRBJ1-1 | TRBV12-3/TRBV12-4 | TRBD1 | 19 | many | CASSLAGQGVTHMNTEAFF | TGTGCCAGCAGTTTAGCCGGACAGGGGGTAACCCACATGAACACTGAAGCTTTCTTT
TRBJ2-5 | TRBV9 | NA | 16 | few | CASSVTPLVFQETQYF | TGTGCCAGCAGCGTAACCCCATTAGTGTTTCAAGAGACCCAGTACTTC
TRBJ2-5 | TRBV6-5 | NA | 15 | many | CASSYSPKGWETQYF | TGTGCCAGCAGTTACTCGCCGAAGGGGTGGGAGACCCAGTACTTC
TRBJ1-2 | TRBV2 | TRBD1 | 12 | many | CAGRGYNYGYTF | TGTGCCGGCAGGGGGTATAACTATGGCTACACCTTC
TRBJ1-2 | TRBV28 | TRBD1 | 14 | many | CASSLQAGGAGYTF | TGTGCCAGCAGTTTACAGGCAGGGGGCGCAGGCTACACCTTC
TRBJ2-7 | TRBV15 | NA | 15 | many | CATSREEGQSYEQYF | TGTGCCACCAGCAGAGAGGAGGGACAGTCCTACGAGCAGTACTTC
TRBJ1-2 | TRBV3-1 | TRBD1 | 15 | NA | CASSQSYGQVYGYTF | TGTGCCAGCAGCCAGTCATATGGACAGGTCTATGGCTACACCTTC
TRBJ2-3 | TRBV27 | NA | 13 | NA | CASSLWSTDTQYF | TGTGCCAGCAGTTTATGGAGCACAGATACGCAGTATTTT
TRBJ2-7 | TRBV12-3/TRBV12-4 | NA | 14 | many | CASSFVPVAYEQYF | TGTGCCAGCAGTTTTGTCCCAGTAGCCTACGAGCAGTACTTC
TRBJ2-2 | TRBV29-1 | NA | 14 | NA | CSVEEREGTGELFF | TGCAGCGTTGAAGAGAGGGAAGGCACCGGGGAGCTGTTTTTT
TRBJ1-3 | TRBV12-3/TRBV12-4 | NA | 15 | many | CASSTVVTLRNTIYF | TGTGCCAGCAGCACGGTGGTGACACTTCGAAACACCATATATTTT
TRBJ1-2 | TRBV7-2 | NA | 13 | many | CASSEDPVYGYTF | TGTGCCAGCAGCGAAGACCCGGTCTATGGCTACACCTTC
TRBJ1-2 | TRBV27 | TRBD1 | 14 | NA | CASSLLGGADGYTF | TGTGCCAGCAGTTTACTAGGGGGCGCGGATGGCTACACCTTC
TRBJ1-2 | TRBV20-1 | TRBD1 | 13 | few | CSGGDRTRSGYTF | TGCAGTGGGGGGGACAGGACTCGTTCTGGCTACACCTTC
TRBJ2-5 | TRBV2 | TRBD2 | 14 | many | CASSPGLAEETQYF | TGTGCCAGCAGTCCGGGACTAGCGGAAGAGACCCAGTACTTC
TRBJ1-5 | TRBV28 | NA | 14 | many | CASSLGFRWQPQHF | TGTGCCAGCAGTTTAGGTTTTAGATGGCAGCCCCAGCATTTT
TRBJ2-7 | TRBV13 | NA | 16 | many | CASSLAGRGPSYEQYF | TGTGCCAGCAGCTTAGCTGGGCGGGGGCCATCCTACGAGCAGTACTTC
TRBJ1-1 | TRBV28 | NA | 14 | few | CASSPRAVYTEAFF | TGTGCCAGCAGCCCCCGGGCAGTATACACTGAAGCTTTCTTT
TRBJ2-5 | TRBV12-3/TRBV12-4 | TRBD1 | 14 | many | CASTRQGAKETQYF | TGTGCCAGCACCCGACAGGGGGCTAAAGAGACCCAGTACTTC
TRBJ1-2 | TRBV30 | TRBD1 | 13 | many | CAWRSSGGYGYTF | TGTGCCTGGAGGTCTTCAGGGGGCTATGGCTACACCTTC
TRBJ1-1 | TRBV20-1 | NA | 15 | NA | CSATSRGRMNTEAFF | TGCAGTGCTACAAGTAGGGGGAGGATGAACACTGAAGCTTTCTTT
TRBJ1-5 | TRBV2 | TRBD1 | 14 | many | CASSGQEGGQPQHF | TGTGCCAGCAGCGGACAGGAAGGCGGTCAGCCCCAGCATTTT
TRBJ2-2 | TRBV7-2 | NA | 16 | many | CASSLARVSNTGELFF | TGTGCCAGCAGCTTAGCGCGAGTAAGCAACACCGGGGAGCTGTTTTTT
TRBJ2-7 | TRBV12-3/TRBV12-4 | TRBD1 | 16 | many | CASSLGGGRGSYEQYF | TGTGCCAGCAGTTTAGGAGGGGGCAGGGGATCCTACGAGCAGTACTTC
TRBJ2-5 | TRBV3-1 | TRBD1 | 16 | NA | CASSQDRTGMGETQYF | TGTGCCAGCAGCCAAGACAGGACAGGGATGGGGGAGACCCAGTACTTC
TRBJ2-7 | TRBV25-1 | NA | 10 | NA | CASNDYEQYF | TGTGCCAGCAACGACTACGAGCAGTACTTC
TRBJ1-3 | TRBV12-3/TRBV12-4 | NA | 13 | many | CASSSDGGNTIYF | TGTGCCAGCAGTTCAGACGGAGGAAACACCATATATTTT
TRBJ2-7 | TRBV7-2 | TRBD1 | 15 | many | CASSQVGGQSYEQYF | TGTGCCAGCAGCCAAGTAGGGGGACAGTCCTACGAGCAGTACTTC
TRBJ1-1 | TRBV15 | NA | 13 | few | CATSGGTAPEAFF | TGTGCCACCAGCGGTGGGACCGCGCCTGAAGCTTTCTTT
TRBJ1-5 | TRBV28 | NA | 13 | many | CASEHQRVQPQHF | TGTGCCAGCGAACACCAGAGGGTTCAGCCCCAGCATTTT
TRBJ1-3 | TRBV7-9 | NA | 13 | many | CASSPRSGNTIYF | TGTGCCAGCAGCCCCCGCTCTGGAAACACCATATATTTT
TRBJ1-2 | TRBV5-6 | NA | 18 | many | CASSLEGLGRTDHYGYTF | TGTGCCAGCAGCTTGGAAGGCCTGGGGCGCACGGACCACTATGGCTACACCTTC
TRBJ2-7 | TRBV7-2 | TRBD2 | 13 | many | CASSLRLAGVVFF | TGTGCCAGCAGCTTGAGACTAGCGGGGGTTGTTTTCTTC
TRBJ2-5 | TRBV27 | NA | 17 | many | CASSLFSRGETGETQYF | TGTGCCAGCAGTTTATTCTCAAGGGGGGAGACGGGAGAGACCCAGTACTTC
TRBJ1-1 | TRBV6-2/TRBV6-3 | NA | 15 | many | CASRTAGTQNTEAFF | TGTGCCAGCAGAACGGCGGGGACACAGAACACTGAAGCTTTCTTT
TRBJ2-5 | TRBV12-3/TRBV12-4 | NA | 15 | many | CASTPLGVRGETQYF | TGTGCCAGTACCCCCCTGGGGGTGCGGGGAGAGACCCAGTACTTC
TRBJ1-1 | TRBV6-1 | NA | 14 | many | CASKPDSVNTEAFF | TGTGCCAGCAAACCGGACAGCGTGAACACTGAAGCTTTCTTT
TRBJ1-1 | TRBV12-3/TRBV12-4 | TRBD1 | 13 | NA | CASSPDRATEAFF | TGTGCCAGCAGCCCGGACAGGGCCACTGAAGCTTTCTTT
TRBJ1-5 | TRBV7-2 | TRBD1 | 13 | many | CASGQGSNQPQHF | TGTGCCAGCGGACAGGGAAGCAATCAGCCCCAGCATTTT
TRBJ2-7 | TRBV5-1 | TRBD2 | 15 | once | CASSSRLAGTNEQYF | TGCGCCAGCAGCTCACGACTAGCGGGAACCAACGAGCAGTACTTC
TRBJ2-7 | TRBV20-1 | NA | 11 | NA | CSARRNYEQYF | TGCAGTGCTAGGAGAAACTACGAGCAGTACTTC
TRBJ1-5 | TRBV18 | TRBD1 | 15 | NA | CASSPGTGNDQPQHF | TGTGCCAGCTCGCCAGGGACAGGGAATGATCAGCCCCAGCATTTT
TRBJ1-5 | TRBV19 | NA | 15 | once | CASSISAGDNQPQHF | TGTGCCAGTAGTATATCGGCAGGGGATAATCAGCCCCAGCATTTT
TRBJ1-1 | TRBV12-3/TRBV12-4 | TRBD1 | 15 | NA | CASRAGQRMNTEAFF | TGTGCCAGCAGAGCGGGACAGAGGATGAACACTGAAGCTTTCTTT
TRBJ1-2 | TRBV20-1 | NA | 12 | many | CSASGLNYGYTF | TGCAGTGCTTCCGGACTAAACTATGGCTACACCTTC
TRBJ2-1 | TRBV6-1 | NA | 16 | NA | CASTVGGRGGSDEQFF | TGTGCCAGCACCGTCGGAGGCAGGGGAGGTAGCGATGAGCAGTTCTTC
TRBJ2-5 | TRBV6-5 | NA | 15 | NA | CASSSPGRGQETQYF | TGTGCCAGCAGTTCTCCAGGGAGAGGCCAAGAGACCCAGTACTTC